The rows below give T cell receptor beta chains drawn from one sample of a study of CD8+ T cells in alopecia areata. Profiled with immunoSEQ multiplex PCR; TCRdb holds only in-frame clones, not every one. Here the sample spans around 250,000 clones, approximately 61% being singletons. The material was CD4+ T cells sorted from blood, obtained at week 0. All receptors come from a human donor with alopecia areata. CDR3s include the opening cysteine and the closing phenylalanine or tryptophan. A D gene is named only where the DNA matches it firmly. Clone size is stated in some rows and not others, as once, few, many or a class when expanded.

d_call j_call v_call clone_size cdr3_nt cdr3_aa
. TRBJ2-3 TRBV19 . TGTGCCAGTAGTATCACGGAGGGCGCAGATACGCAGTATTTT CASSITEGADTQYF
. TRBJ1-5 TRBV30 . TGTGCCTGGAGTTGGGTAGGCTTCAATCAGCCCCAGCATTTT CAWSWVGFNQPQHF
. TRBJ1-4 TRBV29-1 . TGCAGCGTTGTAACAGAAGAAAAACTGTTTTTT CSVVTEEKLFF
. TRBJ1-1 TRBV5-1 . TGCGCCAGCAGCCCGAGGGGACCGCTGAACACTGAAGCTTTCTTT CASSPRGPLNTEAFF
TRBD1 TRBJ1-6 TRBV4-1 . TGCGCCAGCAGGAGTTCAGGGGGCGTTTCACCCCTCCACTTT CASRSSGGVSPLHF
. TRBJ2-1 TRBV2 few TGTGCCAGCAGTCAACTAGAGAGCTCCTACAATGAGCAGTTCTTC CASSQLESSYNEQFF
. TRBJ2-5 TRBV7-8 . TGTGCCACGCAGTTTCGCGTCTCCCAAGAGACCCAGTACTTC CATQFRVSQETQYF
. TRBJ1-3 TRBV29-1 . TGCAGCGTTAAGGGGGGGAGTGCTGGAAACACCATATATTTT CSVKGGSAGNTIYF
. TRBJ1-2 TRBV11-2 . TGTGCCAGCAGCCCGGGGGGAGGGTCGAAGGTGAGCGGCTACACCTTC CASSPGGGSKVSGYTF
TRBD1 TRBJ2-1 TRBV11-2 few TGTGCCAGCAGCCCCCGACAGGGCATTGCCTACAATGAGCAGTTCTTC CASSPRQGIAYNEQFF
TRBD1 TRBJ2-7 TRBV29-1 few TGCAGCGTTGTTGTGGACAGGGACCACGAGCAGTACTTC CSVVVDRDHEQYF
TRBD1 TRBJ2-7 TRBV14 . TGTGCCAGCAGCCAAAGGACAGGGATCCACGAGCAGTACTTC CASSQRTGIHEQYF
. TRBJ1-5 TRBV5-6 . TGTGCCAGCAGCTTCCGTGGTTCCGGCAATCAGCCCCAGCATTTT CASSFRGSGNQPQHF
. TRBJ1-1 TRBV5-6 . TGTGCCAGCAGCCCGGTTGGTCTGAACACTGAAGCTTTCTTT CASSPVGLNTEAFF
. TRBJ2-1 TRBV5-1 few TGCGCCAGCAGCCTAGGCAATGAGCAGTTCTTC CASSLGNEQFF
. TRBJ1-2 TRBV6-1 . TGTGCCAGCAGTGAAGCACACCTCTATGGCTACACCTTC CASSEAHLYGYTF
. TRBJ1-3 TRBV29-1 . TGCAGCGTCGACTCTGGAAACACCATATATTTT CSVDSGNTIYF
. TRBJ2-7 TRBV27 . TGTGCCAGCAGTTCCTTAACGGGGGTCCTCTCATACTTC CASSSLTGVLSYF
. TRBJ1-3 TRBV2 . TGTGCCAGCAGTGAACGAAACACCATATATTTT CASSERNTIYF
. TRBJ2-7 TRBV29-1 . TGCAGCGTTGTTGAAGTCCCCGAGCAGTACTTC CSVVEVPEQYF
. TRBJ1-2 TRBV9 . TGTGCCAGCAGCGTAGCCACCCTAGGGAGCCTCGGCTACACCTTC CASSVATLGSLGYTF
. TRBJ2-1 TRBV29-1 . TGCAGCGTTTTCACGGTCAGCAATGAGCAGTTCTTC CSVFTVSNEQFF
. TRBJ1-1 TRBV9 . TGTGCCAGCAGCGTAGAGGGTACTGAAGCTTTCTTT CASSVEGTEAFF
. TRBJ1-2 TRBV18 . TGTGCCAGCTCACCTTCCACATCCAACTATGGCTACACCTTC CASSPSTSNYGYTF
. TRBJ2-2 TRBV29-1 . TGCAGCGTTAGGGTTCAGTGGGACGGGGAGCTGTTTTTT CSVRVQWDGELFF
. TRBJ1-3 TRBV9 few TGTGCCAGCAGTGGACCGCTCTCTGGAAACACCATATATTTT CASSGPLSGNTIYF
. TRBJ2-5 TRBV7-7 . TGTGCTAGCAGCCCCCTTTACGGCAGTGCCCAAGAGACCCAGTACTTC CASSPLYGSAQETQYF
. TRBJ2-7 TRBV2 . TGTGCCAGCAGTGAAAGTCTAGCGCCCTACGAGCAGTACTTC CASSESLAPYEQYF
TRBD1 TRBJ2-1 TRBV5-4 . TGTGCCAGCAGCATGGACCGACAGGGTGAGCAGTTCTTC CASSMDRQGEQFF
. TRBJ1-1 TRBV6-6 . TGTGCCAGCAGGACGCCCGGGGGGCTGAACACTGAAGCTTTCTTT CASRTPGGLNTEAFF
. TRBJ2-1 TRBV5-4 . TGTGCCAGCAGCTTGTACCGGGGGGCTGAGCAGTTCTTC CASSLYRGAEQFF
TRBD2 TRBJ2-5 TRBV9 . TGTGCCAGCAGCGTAGCCGCGGGGGGAAGAAAGCAAGAGACCCAGTACTTC CASSVAAGGRKQETQYF
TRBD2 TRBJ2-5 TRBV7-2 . TGTGCCAGCAGGCGGGGGGCTCAAGAGACCCAGTACTTC CASRRGAQETQYF
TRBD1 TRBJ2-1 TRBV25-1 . TGTGCCAGCAGTGAGACATTGGGACAGCCCTACAATGAGCAGTTCTTC CASSETLGQPYNEQFF
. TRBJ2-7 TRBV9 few TGTGCCAGCAGCGTAGAGGCCCTGGCAGGGCACTACGAGCAGTACTTC CASSVEALAGHYEQYF
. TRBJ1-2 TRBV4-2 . TGTGCCAGCAGCCAAGACAGGTTCACAGGCTACACCTTC CASSQDRFTGYTF
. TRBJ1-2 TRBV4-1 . TGCGCCAGCAGCCAAGTAGCCCCACGAGTCGACCATGGCTACACCTTC CASSQVAPRVDHGYTF
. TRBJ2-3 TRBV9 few TGTGCCAGCAGCGTAGGACACAGACTGAGCACAGATACGCAGTATTTT CASSVGHRLSTDTQYF
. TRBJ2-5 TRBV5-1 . TGCGCCAGCAGCTTGGCCGGGTACCAAGAGACCCAGTACTTC CASSLAGYQETQYF
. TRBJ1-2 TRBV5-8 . TGTGCCAGCAGCTTGGTGGCCCTCAGGGGAACCTATGGCTACACCTTC CASSLVALRGTYGYTF
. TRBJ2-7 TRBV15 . TGTGCCACCAGCAGAGGAGGGACGGTCTACGAGCAGTACTTC CATSRGGTVYEQYF
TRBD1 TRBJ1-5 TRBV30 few TGTGCCTGGAGTGGACAGGGAGGTCAGCCCCAGCATTTT CAWSGQGGQPQHF
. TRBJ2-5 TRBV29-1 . TGCAGCGGGGGAAGGCAGCAAGAGACCCAGTACTTC CSGGRQQETQYF
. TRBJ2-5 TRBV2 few TGTGCCAGCAGCGTAGGCCAAACACTACAAGAGACCCAGTACTTC CASSVGQTLQETQYF
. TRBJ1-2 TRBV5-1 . TGCGCCAGCAGCTTGTATGGCGGATACTATGGCTACACCTTC CASSLYGGYYGYTF
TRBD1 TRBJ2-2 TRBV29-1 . TGCAGCGTTGAAGGCGGGACAGGTGTAAACGGGGAGCTGTTTTTT CSVEGGTGVNGELFF
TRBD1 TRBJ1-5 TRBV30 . TGTGCCTGGAGTGTCAAACCGGGACAGACCATATACGATAGCAATCAGCCCCAGCATTTT CAWSVKPGQTIYDSNQPQHF
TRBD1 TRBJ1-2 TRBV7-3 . TGTGCCAGCAGCTTACGGGACAGGCTTGGCTACACCTTC CASSLRDRLGYTF
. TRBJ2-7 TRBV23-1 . TGCGCCAGCAGGGAGACTCCGACCTACGAGCAGTACTTC CASRETPTYEQYF
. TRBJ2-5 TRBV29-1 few TGCAGCGCTTCCCGACAGGAAGAGACCCAGTACTTC CSASRQEETQYF
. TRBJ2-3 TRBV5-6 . TGTGCCAGCAGCTTGGCAGGGAGGCCAGATACGCAGTATTTT CASSLAGRPDTQYF
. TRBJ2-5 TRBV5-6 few TGTGCCAGCAGCTTGGTATCCGGCGAAGAGACCCAGTACTTC CASSLVSGEETQYF